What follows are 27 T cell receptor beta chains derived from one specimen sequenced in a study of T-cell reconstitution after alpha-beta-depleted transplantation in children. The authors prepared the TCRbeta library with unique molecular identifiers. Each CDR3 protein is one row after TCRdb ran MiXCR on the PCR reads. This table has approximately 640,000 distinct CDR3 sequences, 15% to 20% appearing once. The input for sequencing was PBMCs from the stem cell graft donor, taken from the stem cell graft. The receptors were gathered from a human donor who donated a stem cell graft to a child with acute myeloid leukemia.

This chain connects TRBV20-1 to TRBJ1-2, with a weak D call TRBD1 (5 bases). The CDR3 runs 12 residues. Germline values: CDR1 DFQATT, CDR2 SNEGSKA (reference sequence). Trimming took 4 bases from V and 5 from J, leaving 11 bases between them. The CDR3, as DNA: TGCAGTGCTACCCCGGGACCTTATGGCTACACCTTC. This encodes CSATPGPYGYTF.

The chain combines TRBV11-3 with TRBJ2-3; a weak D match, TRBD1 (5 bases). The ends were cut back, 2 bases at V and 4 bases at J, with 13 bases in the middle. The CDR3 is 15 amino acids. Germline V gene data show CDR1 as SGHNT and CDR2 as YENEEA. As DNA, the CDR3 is TGTGCCAGCAGCTTATATAGGGCCAGGGCAGATACGCAGTATTTT. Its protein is CASSLYRARADTQYF. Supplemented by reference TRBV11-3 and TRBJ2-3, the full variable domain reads EAGVVQSPRYKIIEKKQPVAFWCNPISGHNTLYWYLQNLGQGPELLIRYENEEAVDDSQLPKDRFSAERLKGVDSTLKIQPAELGDSAVYLCASSLYRARADTQYFGPGTRLTVL.

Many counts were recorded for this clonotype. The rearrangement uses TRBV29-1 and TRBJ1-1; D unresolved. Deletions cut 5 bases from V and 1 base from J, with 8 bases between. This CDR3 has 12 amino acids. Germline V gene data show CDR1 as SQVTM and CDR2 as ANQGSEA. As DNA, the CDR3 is TGCAGCGTTCAGGAGCCGAACACTGAAGCTTTCTTT. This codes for CSVQEPNTEAFF.

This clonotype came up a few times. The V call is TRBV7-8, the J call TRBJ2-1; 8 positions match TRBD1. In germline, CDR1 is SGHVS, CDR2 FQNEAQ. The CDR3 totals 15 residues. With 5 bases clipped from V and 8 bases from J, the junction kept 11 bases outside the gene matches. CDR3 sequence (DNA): TGTGCCAGCAGCCTCAGGGGGCCGACTGACTATGAGCAGTTCTTC. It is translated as CASSLRGPTDYEQFF.

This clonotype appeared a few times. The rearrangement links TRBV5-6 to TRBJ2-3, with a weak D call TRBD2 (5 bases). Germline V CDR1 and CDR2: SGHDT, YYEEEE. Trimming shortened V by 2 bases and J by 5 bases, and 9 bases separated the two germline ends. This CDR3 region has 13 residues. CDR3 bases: TGTGCCAGCAGCTTCCGGGATGTAGATACGCAGTATTTT. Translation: CASSFRDVDTQYF.

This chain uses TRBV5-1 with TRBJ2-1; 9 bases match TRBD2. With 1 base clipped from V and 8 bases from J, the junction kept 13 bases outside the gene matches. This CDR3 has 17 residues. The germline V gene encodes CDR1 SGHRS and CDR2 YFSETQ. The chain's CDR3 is CASSLSGRGGLFDEQFF. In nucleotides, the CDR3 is TGCGCCAGCAGCTTGTCGGGGCGGGGGGGCCTTTTTGATGAGCAGTTCTTC.

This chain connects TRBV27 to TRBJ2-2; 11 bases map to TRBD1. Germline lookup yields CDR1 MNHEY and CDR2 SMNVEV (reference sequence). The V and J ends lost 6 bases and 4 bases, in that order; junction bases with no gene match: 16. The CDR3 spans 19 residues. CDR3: CASRIWSLGQGAFTGELFF. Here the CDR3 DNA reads TGTGCCAGCAGGATCTGGTCCCTCGGACAGGGGGCTTTCACCGGGGAGCTGTTTTTT.

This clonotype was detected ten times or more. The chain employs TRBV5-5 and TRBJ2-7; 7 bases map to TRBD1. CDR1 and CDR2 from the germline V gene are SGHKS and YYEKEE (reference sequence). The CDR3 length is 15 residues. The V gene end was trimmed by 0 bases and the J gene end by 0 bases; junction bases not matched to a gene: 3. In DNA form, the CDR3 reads TGTGCCAGCAGCTTGGTCCCAGGGGGCTCCTACGAGCAGTACTTC. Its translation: CASSLVPGGSYEQYF.

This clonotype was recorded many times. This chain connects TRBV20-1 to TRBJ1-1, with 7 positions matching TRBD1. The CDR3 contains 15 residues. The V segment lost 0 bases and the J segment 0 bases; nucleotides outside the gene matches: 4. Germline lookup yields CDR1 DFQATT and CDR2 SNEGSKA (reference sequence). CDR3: CSARDQGQLNTEAFF. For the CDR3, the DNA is TGCAGTGCTAGAGATCAGGGACAGCTGAACACTGAAGCTTTCTTT.

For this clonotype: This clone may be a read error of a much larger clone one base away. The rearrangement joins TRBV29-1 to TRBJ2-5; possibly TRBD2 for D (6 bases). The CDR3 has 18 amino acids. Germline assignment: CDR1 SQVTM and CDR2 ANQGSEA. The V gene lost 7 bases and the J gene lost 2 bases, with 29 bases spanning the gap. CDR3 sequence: CSGTPSGEASAPQETQYF. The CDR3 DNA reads TGCAGCGGGACTCCCTCGGGTGAGGCTAGCGCACCTCAAGAGACCCAGTACTTC.

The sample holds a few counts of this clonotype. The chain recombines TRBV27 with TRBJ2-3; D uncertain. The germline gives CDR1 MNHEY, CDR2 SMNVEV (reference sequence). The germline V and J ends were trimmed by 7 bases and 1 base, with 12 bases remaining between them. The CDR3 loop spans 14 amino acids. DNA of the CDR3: TGTGCCAGCATACCGGGCCTTTGCACAGATACGCAGTATTTT. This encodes CASIPGLCTDTQYF.

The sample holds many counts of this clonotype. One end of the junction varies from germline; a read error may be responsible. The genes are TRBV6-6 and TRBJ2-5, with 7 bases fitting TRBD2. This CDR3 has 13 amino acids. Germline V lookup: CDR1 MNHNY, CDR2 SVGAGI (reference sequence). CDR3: CASTREAQGTQYF. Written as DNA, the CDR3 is TGTGCCAGCACCCGGGAGGCCCAAGGGACCCAGTACTTC.

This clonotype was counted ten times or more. The CDR3 loop is CSAAGTHLAKNIQYF. Written as DNA, the CDR3 is TGCAGTGCTGCGGGAACACACCTAGCCAAAAACATTCAGTACTTC. This chain joins TRBV20-1 and TRBJ2-4; possibly TRBD2 for D (6 bases). This CDR3 is built from 15 residues. V lost 5 bases and J 0 bases, leaving 14 bases between the germline ends. Looked up from germline, CDR1 is DFQATT and CDR2 is SNEGSKA (reference sequence).

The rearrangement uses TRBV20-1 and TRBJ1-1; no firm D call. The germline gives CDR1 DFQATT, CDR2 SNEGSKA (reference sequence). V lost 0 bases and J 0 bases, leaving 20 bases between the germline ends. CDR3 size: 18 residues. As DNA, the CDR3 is TGCAGTGCTAGAGATCGAGTACGCGGAATCGGATTGAACACTGAAGCTTTCTTT. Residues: CSARDRVRGIGLNTEAFF.

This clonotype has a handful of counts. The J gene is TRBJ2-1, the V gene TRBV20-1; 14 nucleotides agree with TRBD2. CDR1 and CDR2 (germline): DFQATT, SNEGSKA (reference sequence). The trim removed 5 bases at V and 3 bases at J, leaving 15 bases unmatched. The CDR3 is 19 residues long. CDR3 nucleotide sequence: TGCAGTGCTTTCATACGAGCCGGGACTAGCGGGGGACACTACAATGAGCAGTTCTTC. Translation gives CSAFIRAGTSGGHYNEQFF.

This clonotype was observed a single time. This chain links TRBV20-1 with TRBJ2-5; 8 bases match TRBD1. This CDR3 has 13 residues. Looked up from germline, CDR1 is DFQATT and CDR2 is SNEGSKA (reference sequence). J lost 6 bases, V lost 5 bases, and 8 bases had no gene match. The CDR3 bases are TGCAGTGCTCCCCCGACAGGGGTAAAGACCCAGTACTTC. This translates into CSAPPTGVKTQYF.

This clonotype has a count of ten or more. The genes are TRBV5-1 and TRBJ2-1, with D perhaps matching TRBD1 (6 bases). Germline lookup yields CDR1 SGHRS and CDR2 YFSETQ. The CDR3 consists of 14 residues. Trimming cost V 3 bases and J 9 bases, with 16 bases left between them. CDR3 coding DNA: TGCGCCAGCAGCTCAAAAACAGGGATTGGTGAGCAGTTCTTC. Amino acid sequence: CASSSKTGIGEQFF.

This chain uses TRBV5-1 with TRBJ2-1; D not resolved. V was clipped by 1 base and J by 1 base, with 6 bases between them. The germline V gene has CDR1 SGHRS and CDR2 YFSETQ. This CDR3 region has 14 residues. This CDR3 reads CASSLTVSYNEQFF. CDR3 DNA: TGCGCCAGCAGCTTGACAGTATCCTACAATGAGCAGTTCTTC.

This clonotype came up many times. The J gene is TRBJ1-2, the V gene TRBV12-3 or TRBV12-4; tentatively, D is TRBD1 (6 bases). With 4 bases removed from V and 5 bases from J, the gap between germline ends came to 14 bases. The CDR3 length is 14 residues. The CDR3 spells CASSSPRDMYGYTF. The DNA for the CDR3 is TGTGCCAGCAGTTCACCGCGGGACATGTATGGCTACACCTTC.

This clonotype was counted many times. CDR3 region: CSVDGDIGHEQYF. CDR3 DNA sequence: TGCAGCGTTGACGGGGACATTGGCCACGAGCAGTACTTC. The chain has TRBV29-1 and TRBJ2-7, with D tentatively TRBD1 (6 bases). The CDR3 consists of 13 residues. Germline CDR1 and CDR2: SQVTM and ANQGSEA. V was pared by 3 bases and J by 5 bases, with 14 bases between.

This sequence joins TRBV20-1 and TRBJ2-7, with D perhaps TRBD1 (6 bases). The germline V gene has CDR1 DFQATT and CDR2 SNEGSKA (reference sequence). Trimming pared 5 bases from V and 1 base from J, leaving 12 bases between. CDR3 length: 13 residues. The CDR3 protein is CSAHPGQSYEQYV. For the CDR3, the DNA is TGCAGTGCTCACCCCGGACAGTCCTACGAGCAGTACGTC.

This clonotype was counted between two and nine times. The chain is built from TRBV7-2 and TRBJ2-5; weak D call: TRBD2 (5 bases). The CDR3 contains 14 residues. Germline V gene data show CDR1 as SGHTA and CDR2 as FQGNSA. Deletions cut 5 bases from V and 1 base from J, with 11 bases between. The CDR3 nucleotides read TGTGCCAGCAGCCGCGGACTCCGCCAAGAGACCCAGTACTTC. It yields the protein CASSRGLRQETQYF.

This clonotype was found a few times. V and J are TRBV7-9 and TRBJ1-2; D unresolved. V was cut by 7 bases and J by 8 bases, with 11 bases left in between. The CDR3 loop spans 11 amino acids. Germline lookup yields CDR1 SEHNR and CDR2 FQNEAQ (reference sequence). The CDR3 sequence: CASTWGHGYTF. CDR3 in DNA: TGTGCCAGCACCTGGGGTCACGGCTACACCTTC.

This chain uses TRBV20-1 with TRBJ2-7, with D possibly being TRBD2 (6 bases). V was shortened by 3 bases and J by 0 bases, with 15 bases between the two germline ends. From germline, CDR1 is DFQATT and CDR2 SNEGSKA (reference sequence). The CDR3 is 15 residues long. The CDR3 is CSARPTVGSSYEQYV. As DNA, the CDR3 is TGCAGTGCTAGGCCAACCGTCGGGAGCTCCTACGAGCAGTACGTC.

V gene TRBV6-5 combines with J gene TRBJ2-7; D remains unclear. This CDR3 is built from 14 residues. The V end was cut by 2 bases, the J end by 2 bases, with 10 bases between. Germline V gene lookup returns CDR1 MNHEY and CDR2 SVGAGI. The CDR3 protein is CASSYVGTTYEQYF. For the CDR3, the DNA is TGTGCCAGCAGTTACGTCGGTACGACCTACGAGCAGTACTTC.

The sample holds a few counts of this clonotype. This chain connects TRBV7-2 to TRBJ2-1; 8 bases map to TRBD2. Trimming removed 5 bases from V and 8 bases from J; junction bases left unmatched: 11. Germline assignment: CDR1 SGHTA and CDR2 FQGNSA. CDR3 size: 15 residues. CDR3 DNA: TGTGCCAGCAGCGCCCATAGCGGGGTCGGCGATGAGCAGTTCTTC. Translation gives CASSAHSGVGDEQFF.

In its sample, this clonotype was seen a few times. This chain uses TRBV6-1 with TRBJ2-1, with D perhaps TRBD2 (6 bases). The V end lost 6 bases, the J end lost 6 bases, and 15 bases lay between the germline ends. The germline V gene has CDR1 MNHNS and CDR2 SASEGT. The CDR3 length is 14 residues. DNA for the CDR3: TGTGCCAGCAGCCAGGACTACAATTTCAATGAGCAGTTCTTC. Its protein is CASSQDYNFNEQFF.